One sample yielded the 10 T cell receptor beta chains listed below, sequenced in a study of blood T cell repertoires in COVID-19. TCRdb keeps only in-frame clones here, not all; method: immunoSEQ multiplex PCR. Of about 410,000 clones listed, about 92% are singletons. Sequences were obtained from PBMCs or T cells enriched from blood (not recorded which). The receptors here all came from a man aged 18 to 30 who had recovered from COVID-19.

J is TRBJ1-2 and V is TRBV7-9; 7 bases map to TRBD1. The CDR3 is made up of 14 amino acids. V dropped 5 bases and J dropped 1; count of bases not matched to a gene: 4. Germline V CDR1 and CDR2: SEHNR, FQNEAQ (reference sequence). The CDR3 sequence: CASSRTGVNYGYTF. CDR3 DNA sequence: TGTGCCAGCAGCCGGACAGGCGTTAACTATGGCTACACCTTC.

The chain carries TRBV3-1 (or the pseudogene TRBV3-2) and TRBJ2-1; 7 nucleotides line up with TRBD1. Trimming cost V 2 bases and J 9 bases; bases outside gene matches: 10. Germline CDR1 is LGHDT and CDR2 is YNNKEL (reference sequence). The CDR3 extends over 15 amino acids. The CDR3 bases are TGTGCCAGCAGCCAAAACAGGGGCGGAATGGGTGAGCAGTTCTTC. Residues: CASSQNRGGMGEQFF.

This clone has just a few counts. The chain combines TRBV29-1 with TRBJ1-2; D might be TRBD1 (6 bases). This CDR3 contains 13 residues. Trimming removed 1 base at V and 5 bases at J, with 11 bases between. CDR1 SQVTM and CDR2 ANQGSEA come from the germline V gene. CDR3 amino acids: CSVEAGVGYGYTF. Written as DNA, the CDR3 is TGCAGCGTTGAAGCAGGGGTAGGGTATGGCTACACCTTC.

V gene TRBV5-1 combines with J gene TRBJ2-2; TRBD2 matches at 16 bases. With V trimmed by 2 bases and J by 4 bases, 8 bases remained unmatched. The CDR3 is made up of 19 amino acids. Germline assignment: CDR1 SGHRS and CDR2 YFSETQ. The DNA of the CDR3 is TGCGCCAGCAGCTTTACCGGGACTAGCGGGGGGGCGGTCACCGGGGAGCTGTTTTTT. It is translated as CASSFTGTSGGAVTGELFF.

The chain recombines TRBV9 with TRBJ2-6; TRBD1 matches 10 bases. Looked up from germline, CDR1 is SGDLS and CDR2 is YYNGEE. V shed 4 bases and J 0 bases; nucleotides not matched to a gene: 10. This CDR3 has 19 amino acids. The CDR3 DNA is TGTGCCAGCAGCTTCGGGACAGGGGCGTGGAGCTCTGGGGCCAACGTCCTGACTTTC. Protein product: CASSFGTGAWSSGANVLTF.

To note about this clone: Distinct nucleotide sequences in the sample also encode this CDR3. The genes are TRBV6-1 and TRBJ2-7; 9 nucleotides match TRBD2. The V segment lost 0 bases and the J segment 2 bases; nucleotides outside the gene matches: 2. CDR1 is MNHNS and CDR2 is SASEGT in the germline V gene. The CDR3 runs 15 residues. This CDR3 reads CASSEAASGAYEQYF. As DNA, the CDR3 is TGTGCCAGCAGTGAAGCGGCTAGCGGGGCCTACGAGCAGTACTTC.

The chain recombines TRBV6-5 with TRBJ1-1; weak D call: TRBD1 (6 bases). V was clipped by 6 bases and J by 0 bases, with 11 bases between them. The CDR3 spans 14 residues. CDR1 is MNHEY and CDR2 is SVGAGI in the germline V gene. The CDR3, as DNA: TGTGCCAGCAGATCGGGGGGCATGAACACTGAAGCTTTCTTT. Residues: CASRSGGMNTEAFF.

This chain connects TRBV5-1 to TRBJ1-1, with TRBD1 as a possible D gene (5 bases). The V and J ends lost 0 bases and 0 bases respectively, with 9 bases between them. This CDR3 has 15 residues. The germline V gene has CDR1 SGHRS and CDR2 YFSETQ. The CDR3 DNA reads as TGCGCCAGCAGCTTGGGGGTCAGGGTGAACACTGAAGCTTTCTTT. This sequence encodes CASSLGVRVNTEAFF.

The chain recombines TRBV12-5 with TRBJ1-1; 7 bases map to TRBD1. CDR3 length: 14 amino acids. Germline trimming cut 4 bases from V and 11 bases from J; bases unmatched to any gene: 13. Germline-derived CDR1 and CDR2 are LGHNT and FRNRAP. The chain's CDR3 is CASGSSRQGQLAFF. The CDR3, as DNA: TGTGCTAGTGGTTCGTCTAGACAGGGACAGCTCGCTTTCTTT.

This chain connects TRBV5-1 to TRBJ2-5; 7 bases align to TRBD1. The CDR3 spans 15 residues. Germline loops: CDR1 SGHRS, CDR2 YFSETQ. The ends lost 2 bases at V and 3 bases at J; junction bases unmatched: 7. DNA of the CDR3: TGCGCCAGCAGCTTCCGGACAGGATCTGAAGAGACCCAGTACTTC. Translating it yields CASSFRTGSEETQYF. Filled out from reference TRBV5-1 and TRBJ2-5, the complete variable domain reads KAGVTQTPRYLIKTRGQQVTLSCSPISGHRSVSWYQQTPGQGLQFLFEYFSETQRNKGNFPGRFSGRQFSNSRSEMNVSTLELGDSALYLCASSFRTGSEETQYFGPGTRLLVL.